The 11 T cell receptor beta chains in this list originate from one sample, sequenced in a study of Ad26.COV2.S vaccination and SARS-CoV-2 variants. Specified treatment: 15 to 20 received Ad26.COV2.S at low or high dose, single or two shots; 5 received placebo; per-sample allocation not given. Samples analyzed were those drawn on day 63 after the first vaccine or placebo injection. Method: immunoSEQ multiplex PCR; TCRdb's copy keeps in-frame clones and lacks some. The data contain 350,000 to 500,000 clones, around 90% of them singletons. Here the sequenced sample was peripheral blood, taken in a trial of Ad26.COV2.S vaccine versus placebo. The receptor set was obtained from a person aged 18 to 59 who received the Ad26.COV2.S COVID-19 vaccine or a placebo.

The chain combines TRBV11-2 with TRBJ1-1, with D unresolved. Germline CDR1 is SGHAT and CDR2 is FQNNGV. The V gene lost 1 base and the J gene lost 6 bases, with 15 bases spanning the gap. The length of the CDR3 is 15 residues. CDR3 region: CASSLVYGRPPEAFF. The CDR3 nucleotides read TGTGCCAGCAGCTTAGTATACGGACGGCCGCCTGAAGCTTTCTTT.

The chain recombines TRBV28 with TRBJ1-5, with a tentative D call TRBD1 (6 bases). The CDR3 covers 14 residues. V lost 1 base and J lost 6, with 10 bases in between. Germline V gives CDR1 MDHEN, CDR2 SYDVKM. The CDR3 reads CASSLSGATQPQHF. CDR3 nucleotide sequence: TGTGCCAGCAGTTTATCAGGGGCCACTCAGCCCCAGCATTTT.

The chain is built from TRBV5-1 and TRBJ2-1; TRBD2 agrees at 7 bases. The V gene end was trimmed by 2 bases and the J gene end by 7 bases; junction bases not matched to a gene: 6. CDR1 and CDR2 (germline): SGHRS, YFSETQ. The CDR3 is made up of 14 amino acids. In DNA, the CDR3 is TGCGCCAGCAGCTTTCTAGCGGAGGGGAATGAGCAGTTCTTC. Translation gives CASSFLAEGNEQFF.

This chain joins TRBV24-1 and TRBJ1-3; D is undetermined. The CDR3 runs 13 residues. V was trimmed by 3 bases and J by 3 bases, leaving 5 bases between them. CDR1 is KGHDR, CDR2 SFDVKD, per germline. As DNA, the CDR3 is TGTGCCACCAGTGATCCGGGTGGAAACACCATATATTTT. It specifies CATSDPGGNTIYF.

The chain links TRBV6-4 to TRBJ2-5; 12 bases map to TRBD2. The junction had 2 bases not matched to a gene; V was cut back by 5 bases and J by 1 base. CDR3 length: 15 amino acids. CDR1 is MRHNA and CDR2 is SNTAGT in the germline V gene. CDR3 bases: TGTGCCAGCAGTAGACTAGCGGGGGCCCAAGAGACCCAGTACTTC. Translating gives CASSRLAGAQETQYF.

The gene calls are TRBV3-1 (or the pseudogene TRBV3-2) and TRBJ2-2; no definite D call. Germline CDR1 and CDR2: LGHDT and YNNKEL (reference sequence). The CDR3 totals 20 residues. V gave up 1 base and J gave up 0 bases, with 21 bases separating them. The CDR3 loop reads CASSQGVVSQVVTNTGELFF. The CDR3 bases are TGTGCCAGCAGCCAAGGAGTGGTTAGCCAGGTCGTTACGAACACCGGGGAGCTGTTTTTT.

This chain joins TRBV18 and TRBJ2-7; D possibly matches TRBD1 or TRBD2 (5 bases each). This CDR3 has 13 amino acids. The V end was cut by 6 bases, the J end by 1 base, with 10 bases between. Looked up from germline, CDR1 is KGHSH and CDR2 is LQKENI. CDR3 in amino acids: CASSGPGSYEQYF. The CDR3 region has the DNA TGTGCCAGCTCGGGACCGGGATCCTACGAGCAGTACTTC.

The V gene is TRBV5-6, the J gene TRBJ2-1; D not resolved. The CDR3 is 13 residues long. The germline V gene encodes CDR1 SGHDT and CDR2 YYEEEE. V gave up 0 bases and J gave up 10 bases, with 11 bases separating them. The CDR3 DNA follows: TGTGCCAGCAGCTTGGAGTTTATACAGGAGCAGTTCTTC. It codes for CASSLEFIQEQFF.

The chain is built from TRBV5-1 and TRBJ2-3; TRBD2 agrees at 8 bases. Trimming removed 4 bases from V and 0 bases from J; junction bases left unmatched: 7. The CDR3 contains 16 residues. From germline, CDR1 is SGHRS and CDR2 YFSETQ. CDR3 loop: CASSRQVAGSTDTQYF. In DNA form, the CDR3 reads TGCGCCAGCAGCCGCCAGGTAGCGGGGAGCACAGATACGCAGTATTTT. The full variable domain, in which reference TRBV5-1 and TRBJ2-3 provide the parts outside the CDR3, is KAGVTQTPRYLIKTRGQQVTLSCSPISGHRSVSWYQQTPGQGLQFLFEYFSETQRNKGNFPGRFSGRQFSNSRSEMNVSTLELGDSALYLCASSRQVAGSTDTQYFGPGTRLTVL.

V gene TRBV24-1 combines with J gene TRBJ2-2; possible D gene TRBD1, 6 bases. The CDR3 has 16 residues. Trimming removed 9 bases at V and 4 bases at J, with 20 bases between. Germline CDR1 reads KGHDR; CDR2 reads SFDVKD. CDR3 nucleotide sequence: TGTGCCACCGCGGGCAGGGGCCGACGGAGCACCGGGGAGCTGTTTTTT. This encodes CATAGRGRRSTGELFF.

The chain employs TRBV6-6 and TRBJ1-5; a weak D match, TRBD1 (6 bases). The CDR3 totals 14 residues. V lost 1 base and J lost 5, with 9 bases in between. Germline CDR1 and CDR2: MNHNY and SVGAGI (reference sequence). The CDR3 DNA sequence: TGTGCCAGCAGTTACTACAGGGACTATCAGCCCCAGCATTTT. Translating gives CASSYYRDYQPQHF.